A single sample gave rise to the 16 T cell receptor beta chains below, sequenced in a study of vaccination effects on CD4 cells after COVID-19. No antigen has been assigned to these receptors. TCRdb's copy holds only in-frame clones and misses some; the assay was immunoSEQ multiplex PCR. In the table there are about 66,000 clones, approximately 79% of which are singletons. Following a roughly 9-day culture, CD4+ T cells were purified. Vaccine administered to participants consisted of two doses of either BNT162b2 or mRNA-1273. The sample was CD4+ T cells from PBMCs cultured without peptide, taken after COVID-19 vaccination. The receptors come from a human donor who received a COVID-19 vaccine.

This chain uses TRBV5-1 with TRBJ2-3; 7 positions agree with TRBD2. J lost 2 bases, V lost 7 bases, and 4 bases had no gene match. CDR1 SGHRS and CDR2 YFSETQ come from the germline V gene. The CDR3 has 13 amino acids. The CDR3 DNA reads TGCGCCAGCGGGGGGGGAGTCACAGATACGCAGTATTTT. Amino acids: CASGGGVTDTQYF.

The gene calls are TRBV5-1 and TRBJ2-2; 7 bases fit TRBD2. Germline-derived CDR1 and CDR2 are SGHRS and YFSETQ. The CDR3 runs 11 residues. The CDR3 is CVGGDNGELFF. Here the CDR3 DNA reads TGCGTTGGGGGGGATAACGGGGAGCTGTTTTTT.

The V call is TRBV6-6, the J call TRBJ2-2, with 8 bases matching TRBD1. V lost 5 bases, J lost 1 base, and 6 bases stayed unmatched. The germline gives CDR1 MNHNY, CDR2 SVGAGI (reference sequence). The length of the CDR3 is 16 residues. Written as DNA, the CDR3 is TGTGCCAGCAGTACCACAGGGGGAAGGAACACCGGGGAGCTGTTTTTT. Encoded protein: CASSTTGGRNTGELFF.

The V and J genes are TRBV18 and TRBJ2-7, with D possibly being TRBD1 (6 bases). The germline gives CDR1 KGHSH, CDR2 LQKENI. The V and J ends lost 2 bases and 5 bases respectively, with 10 bases between them. This CDR3 contains 13 residues. Here the CDR3 reads CASSPGQLDEQYV. DNA of the CDR3: TGTGCCAGCTCACCAGGACAGCTTGACGAGCAGTACGTC.

DNA for the CDR3: TGTGCCAGCAGCCTTAGCAATCAGCCCCAGCATTTT. Translated: CASSLSNQPQHF. The V call is TRBV6-2 or TRBV6-3, the J call TRBJ1-5; D remains unclear. The length of the CDR3 is 12 residues. V lost 6 bases, J lost 0 bases, and 3 bases lay in between. The germline V gene has CDR1 MNHEY and CDR2 SVGEGT.

The chain has TRBV5-5 and TRBJ1-2; D not certain. CDR3 length: 15 residues. V lost 4 bases to trimming and J lost 2 bases, with 15 bases between them. Germline V gene lookup returns CDR1 SGHKS and CDR2 YYEKEE (reference sequence). CDR3 coding DNA: TGTGCCAGCAGCCCCAGCGGATTACAAAACTATGGCTACACCTTC. Translated, it gives CASSPSGLQNYGYTF. Drawing the rest from reference TRBV5-5 and TRBJ1-2, the complete variable domain is DAGVTQSPTHLIKTRGQQVTLRCSPISGHKSVSWYQQVLGQGPQFIFQYYEKEERGRGNFPDRFSARQFPNYSSELNVNALLLGDSALYLCASSPSGLQNYGYTFGSGTRLTVV.

This clone has only a few counts. The V call is TRBV6-2 or TRBV6-3, the J call TRBJ1-1, with D possibly TRBD1 on 6 matching bases. Germline loops: CDR1 MNHEY, CDR2 SVGEGT. CDR3 length: 14 residues. V was pared by 6 bases and J by 11 bases, with 22 bases between. The CDR3 nucleotides are TGTGCCAGCAGCCCTAGAGTGCAGGGGAGGATCGCTTTCTTT. Translating gives CASSPRVQGRIAFF.

The chain joins TRBV20-1 to TRBJ1-1; TRBD1 is a possible D gene (5 bases). Looked up from germline, CDR1 is DFQATT and CDR2 is SNEGSKA (reference sequence). This CDR3 contains 11 residues. The V end was cut by 1 base, the J end by 6 bases, with 6 bases between. This CDR3 reads CSARVGAEAFF. CDR3 nucleotide sequence: TGCAGTGCTAGAGTGGGGGCTGAAGCTTTCTTT.

The chain links TRBV24-1 to TRBJ1-5; TRBD1 is a possible D gene (6 bases). CDR3 length: 16 amino acids. Trimming took 6 bases from V and 3 from J, leaving 17 bases between them. CDR1 KGHDR and CDR2 SFDVKD come from the germline V gene. CDR3 sequence: CATSNTQGSYNQPQHF. CDR3 DNA: TGTGCCACCAGTAATACACAGGGATCTTACAATCAGCCCCAGCATTTT.

The chain is built from TRBV11-2 and TRBJ2-5; unclear D gene. The germline V gene has CDR1 SGHAT and CDR2 FQNNGV. The ends were cut back, 1 base at V and 9 bases at J, with 6 bases in the middle. The CDR3 sequence is 11 residues long. For the CDR3, the DNA is TGTGCCAGCAGCTTAGGCCCCCCCCAGTACTTC. Its translation is CASSLGPPQYF.

The chain uses TRBV18 and TRBJ2-5; D gene ambiguous. Trimming removed 3 bases from V and 5 bases from J, with 7 bases in between. The CDR3 runs 12 residues. Germline V lookup: CDR1 KGHSH, CDR2 LQKENI. The CDR3 spells CASSPFEETQYF. Written as DNA, the CDR3 is TGTGCCAGCTCACCTTTTGAGGAGACCCAGTACTTC.

The rearrangement links TRBV15 to TRBJ2-2, with D tentatively TRBD2 (6 bases). This CDR3 comprises 16 residues. V was clipped by 0 bases and J by 5 bases, with 13 bases between them. The germline V gene has CDR1 LNHNV and CDR2 YYDKDF (reference sequence). DNA of the CDR3: TGTGCCACCAGCAGAGATCCAGGAGGGCGGACCGGGGAGCTGTTTTTT. Protein product: CATSRDPGGRTGELFF.

The chain carries TRBV7-2 and TRBJ2-5; D remains unclear. This CDR3 contains 16 residues. Germline V gene sequence: CDR1 SGHTA, CDR2 FQGNSA. The germline V and J ends were trimmed by 1 base and 0 bases, with 12 bases remaining between them. In DNA form, the CDR3 reads TGTGCCAGCAGCTTAGGGTTTACCCCAAACCAAGAGACCCAGTACTTC. Encoded protein: CASSLGFTPNQETQYF.

Points on this clone: This same CDR3 is encoded by further DNA sequences in the sample. The chain couples TRBV7-2 to TRBJ2-2, with unresolved D. Germline V gives CDR1 SGHTA, CDR2 FQGNSA. The CDR3 runs to 11 residues. Trimming left V 2 bases short and J 8 bases short, with 3 bases between. The CDR3 loop is CASSLRGELFF. The CDR3 DNA reads as TGTGCCAGCAGCTTAAGAGGGGAGCTGTTTTTT.

V and J are TRBV28 and TRBJ1-5; D unresolved. V gave up 5 bases and J gave up 6 bases, with 14 bases separating them. There are 14 residues in the CDR3. The germline V gene has CDR1 MDHEN and CDR2 SYDVKM. The CDR3 coding sequence is TGTGCCAGCAGTGTCTTGATTGAGGGTCAGCCCCAGCATTTT. This encodes CASSVLIEGQPQHF.

The CDR3 DNA sequence: TGTGCCAGCAGCAAAGACAGGGGGGACACTGAAGCTTTCTTT. It translates to CASSKDRGDTEAFF. The V and J genes are TRBV7-3 and TRBJ1-1, with TRBD1 matching 9 bases. The germline V gene encodes CDR1 SGHTA and CDR2 FQGTGA. The trim removed 5 bases at V and 3 bases at J, leaving 4 bases unmatched. The CDR3 has 14 residues.